This T cell receptor beta chain was sequenced in a study of spatial heterogeneity in lung cancer. From the 5' RACE reads, TCRdb called clonotypes with MiXCR, one entry per CDR3 protein. The sample lists under 20,000 distinct CDR3 sequences, more than 8.5% seen once, with 35% to 45% in the top ten. Germline trimming cut 3 bases from V and 3 bases from J; bases unmatched to any gene: 10. The CDR3 is 15 residues long. Germline V gene sequence: CDR1 SQVTM, CDR2 ANQGSEA. This clonotype was detected many times. Time point reported: blood at routine non-recurrence follow-up after resection. Researchers sequenced whole RNA taken from tumor, nontumor lung or frozen PBMC without sorting.

The material sequenced was PBMCs, taken at follow-up. This receptor was obtained from a female donor with early-stage non-small cell lung cancer. This chain joins TRBV29-1 and TRBJ1-2, with 7 bases that match TRBD1. The CDR3 bases are TGCAGCGTTGATATCCGGGACAGCCCCGACTATGGCTACACCTTC. This encodes CSVDIRDSPDYGYTF.